The 32 T cell receptor beta chains in this list originate from one sample, sequenced in a study of T cells after yellow fever vaccination. TCRdb processed the 5' RACE reads anew with MiXCR; each CDR3 protein has one entry. The sample has around 250,000 distinct CDR3 sequences, about 7% seen once. The sample here was CD4+ T cells sorted from PBMCs, taken 15 days after the yellow fever booster vaccination. The receptors originated from a man in his thirties or forties who received the YFV17D yellow fever vaccine.

This clonotype was seen more than once but under ten times. The chain is built from TRBV7-8 and TRBJ2-1, with D possibly matching TRBD2 (6 bases). Germline CDR1 and CDR2: SGHVS and FQNEAQ. V was clipped by 5 bases and J by 4 bases, with 15 bases between them. The CDR3 has 15 residues. CDR3 nucleotides: TGTGCCAGCAGCCCCGACGGCGGGGTTTACAATGAGCAGTTCTTC. This encodes CASSPDGGVYNEQFF.

This clonotype was counted between two and nine times. The chain recombines TRBV7-2 with TRBJ2-3, with 8 bases that match TRBD2. V dropped 1 base and J dropped 3; count of bases not matched to a gene: 6. The CDR3 spans 16 residues. The germline V gene encodes CDR1 SGHTA and CDR2 FQGNSA. The CDR3 nucleotides read TGTGCCAGCAGCTTAGAGGTCGCGGGAGGTACAGATACGCAGTATTTT. Amino acids: CASSLEVAGGTDTQYF.

The gene calls are TRBV25-1 and TRBJ2-7; D is possibly TRBD2 (5 bases). The CDR3 runs 13 residues. CDR1 and CDR2 from the germline V gene are MGHDK and SYGVNS. V shed 6 bases and J shed 9 bases, with 18 bases lying between them. CDR3 loop: CASSAPDGLAQYF. In nucleotides, the CDR3 is TGTGCCAGCAGCGCCCCGGACGGACTCGCGCAGTACTTC.

This clonotype was counted at least ten times. The V call is TRBV3-1, the J call TRBJ2-7; D unclear. Trimming shortened V by 3 bases and J by 2 bases, and 5 bases separated the two germline ends. There are 12 residues in the CDR3. The germline gives CDR1 LGHDT, CDR2 YNNKEL (reference sequence). CDR3 residues: CASSQATYEQYF. In DNA form, the CDR3 reads TGTGCCAGCAGCCAGGCCACCTACGAGCAGTACTTC.

This clonotype came up many times. The chain recombines TRBV19 with TRBJ2-3; D not resolved. The CDR3 consists of 14 residues. V was clipped by 3 bases and J by 4 bases, with 11 bases between them. The germline gives CDR1 LNHDA, CDR2 SQIVND (reference sequence). The CDR3 is CASSIFPFADTQYF. CDR3 DNA: TGTGCCAGTAGTATTTTCCCCTTCGCAGATACGCAGTATTTT.

In its sample, this clonotype was seen a few times. A read error may produce the germline difference seen at one junction end. The chain employs TRBV5-1 and TRBJ2-1; 9 nucleotides match TRBD2. Per the germline V gene, CDR1 is SGHRS and CDR2 is YFSETQ. The CDR3 sequence is 17 residues long. The DNA of the CDR3 is TGCGCCAGCAGTTTGGGAGGAGAGACTAGCGGCATGCGGGGACAGTTCTTC. Translated: CASSLGGETSGMRGQFF.

In regard to this clonotype: With a much larger clone just one base away, this may be a read error. CDR3 sequence: CASSMGQHETQYF. The CDR3 nucleotides read TGCGCCAGCAGCATGGGACAGCATGAGACCCAGTACTTC. This rearrangement joins TRBV5-1 to TRBJ2-5, with TRBD1 identical over 7 bases. With V trimmed by 4 bases and J by 5 bases, 5 bases remained unmatched. The CDR3 contains 13 residues. In germline, CDR1 is SGHRS, CDR2 YFSETQ.

This clonotype was seen repeatedly, ten times or more. The chain recombines TRBV10-2 with TRBJ2-1; 10 bases match TRBD2. The ends lost 4 bases at V and 5 bases at J; junction bases unmatched: 8. The length of the CDR3 is 16 residues. Per the germline V gene, CDR1 is WSHSY and CDR2 is SAAADI. The CDR3 nucleotides read TGCGCCAGCAGTGTATCCGTAGCGGGAGGACACAATGAGCAGTTCTTC. Translation gives CASSVSVAGGHNEQFF.

CDR3 sequence (DNA): TGTGCCAGCAGCCGCGGATCCGGAGGAAACACCATATATTTT. Protein sequence: CASSRGSGGNTIYF. The rearrangement uses TRBV12-3 or TRBV12-4 and TRBJ1-3, with D unclear. The CDR3 has 14 amino acids. Trimming shortened V by 6 bases and J by 4 bases, and 13 bases separated the two germline ends.

The sample holds a few counts of this clonotype. This rearrangement joins TRBV5-5 to TRBJ2-2; 10 bases agree with TRBD2. CDR3 length: 17 amino acids. In germline, CDR1 is SGHKS, CDR2 YYEKEE (reference sequence). Trimming took 2 bases from V and 0 from J; bases not matched to a gene: 4. CDR3 coding DNA: TGTGCCAGCAGCTTTACTAGCGGGGTGGCGAACACCGGGGAGCTGTTTTTT. Translating gives CASSFTSGVANTGELFF.

In this sample, this clonotype turned up many times. V is TRBV21-1 and J is TRBJ2-7; the table assigns TRBD2, which was not confirmed against the DNA. TRBV21-1 is recorded as a pseudogene. CDR3 length: 14 amino acids. CDR3 nucleotide sequence: TGTGCCAGCAACCCTAGCGGGAGGGCGCACGAGCAGTACTTC. Amino acid sequence: CASNPSGRAHEQYF.

This clonotype was detected a few times. The chain uses TRBV9 and TRBJ2-1; 8 bases are shared with TRBD2. V was clipped by 4 bases and J by 10 bases; unmatched bases: 10. The CDR3 is 14 amino acids. Germline CDR1 reads SGDLS; CDR2 reads YYNGEE. CDR3 region: CASSLSGTAGEQFF. In DNA, the CDR3 is TGTGCCAGCAGCCTTAGCGGGACCGCGGGGGAGCAGTTCTTC.

This clonotype has at least ten counts. V is TRBV4-3 and J is TRBJ2-1, with a weak D call TRBD2 (6 bases). The V gene lost 0 bases and the J gene lost 0 bases, with 9 bases spanning the gap. The germline V gene encodes CDR1 LGHNA and CDR2 YSLEER. The CDR3 length is 16 residues. CDR3 nucleotides: TGCGCCAGCAGCCAAGATTTTAGCGGCTCCTACAATGAGCAGTTCTTC. Translated, it gives CASSQDFSGSYNEQFF.

This clonotype was picked up a small number of times. The V call is TRBV9, the J call TRBJ2-3; 9 positions match TRBD2. The germline gives CDR1 SGDLS, CDR2 YYNGEE. Trimming cost V 0 bases and J 0 bases; bases outside gene matches: 2. This CDR3 region has 16 residues. The CDR3 spells CASSVGSGSSTDTQYF. The CDR3 nucleotides are TGTGCCAGCAGCGTAGGTAGCGGGAGTAGCACAGATACGCAGTATTTT.

This clonotype has only a few counts. The J gene is TRBJ2-1, the V gene TRBV3-1, with 7 bases fitting TRBD2. CDR1 and CDR2 from the germline V gene are LGHDT and YNNKEL (reference sequence). Trimming cost V 4 bases and J 10 bases; bases outside gene matches: 10. The CDR3 is 14 amino acids. The CDR3 region has the DNA TGTGCCAGCAGCCCCGGAACTAGCGCCCCAGAGCAGTTCTTC. Translation: CASSPGTSAPEQFF.

This clonotype was recorded at least ten times. CDR3 residues: CASSTPNPPYEQYF. As DNA, the CDR3 is TGTGCCAGCAGTACCCCAAACCCCCCGTACGAGCAGTACTTC. J is TRBJ2-7 and V is TRBV12-3 or TRBV12-4; the D is unclear. Trimming pared 5 bases from V and 4 bases from J, leaving 15 bases between. The CDR3 covers 14 residues.

This clonotype was counted between two and nine times. The chain recombines TRBV3-1 with TRBJ2-3; 9 bases agree with TRBD2. Germline CDR1 and CDR2: LGHDT and YNNKEL (reference sequence). The CDR3 totals 16 residues. V lost 7 bases to trimming and J lost 5 bases; unmatched junction nucleotides: 13. In DNA, the CDR3 is TGTGCCAGCAAAGGGAATAGCGGGAGCGGCGGAGATACGCAGTATTTT. This gives the protein CASKGNSGSGGDTQYF.

This sequence joins TRBV20-1 and TRBJ1-5; 8 positions agree with TRBD1. The V gene's germline CDR1 is DFQATT and CDR2 SNEGSKA (reference sequence). Germline trimming cut 3 bases from V and 1 base from J; bases unmatched to any gene: 2. CDR3 length: 14 residues. DNA for the CDR3: TGCAGTGCTAGGGACAGGGCCAGCAATCAGCCCCAGCATTTT. It specifies CSARDRASNQPQHF.

This sequence joins TRBV5-1 and TRBJ1-5; D remains unclear. Germline V lookup: CDR1 SGHRS, CDR2 YFSETQ. With 4 bases removed from V and 6 bases from J, the gap between germline ends came to 17 bases. CDR3 length: 15 amino acids. CDR3 nucleotides: TGCGCCAGCAGCCCGGGCGATGGGGTTCTTCAGCCCCAGCATTTT. It specifies CASSPGDGVLQPQHF.

This clonotype was seen at least ten times. This chain links TRBV6-5 with TRBJ1-5, with 9 bases lining up with TRBD1. Germline loops: CDR1 MNHEY, CDR2 SVGAGI. J gave up 6 bases and V 4 bases, and 1 base lay outside the gene matches. The CDR3 has 13 residues. CDR3 residues: CASSSGQGQPQHF. The CDR3, as DNA: TGTGCCAGCAGTTCGGGACAGGGTCAGCCCCAGCATTTT.

This clonotype was recorded at least ten times. The chain has TRBV9 and TRBJ2-5, with D unclear. Germline loops: CDR1 SGDLS, CDR2 YYNGEE. V dropped 4 bases and J dropped 4 bases, with 14 bases sitting between them. The CDR3 runs 14 residues. CDR3 in amino acids: CASSTRPWGETQYF. For the CDR3, the DNA is TGTGCCAGCAGCACCCGACCGTGGGGAGAGACCCAGTACTTC.

This clonotype was observed a handful of times. The chain recombines TRBV7-2 with TRBJ2-1; D gene unclear. V shed 3 bases and J shed 9 bases, with 9 bases lying between them. CDR1 SGHTA and CDR2 FQGNSA come from the germline V gene. CDR3 length: 12 amino acids. This CDR3 is CASSLVPGEQFF. The DNA of the CDR3 is TGTGCCAGCAGCTTGGTACCCGGTGAGCAGTTCTTC. The full variable domain, in which reference TRBV7-2 and TRBJ2-1 provide the parts outside the CDR3, is GAGVSQSPSNKVTEKGKDVELRCDPISGHTALYWYRQSLGQGLEFLIYFQGNSAPDKSGLPSDRFSAERTGGSVSTLTIQRTQQEDSAVYLCASSLVPGEQFFGPGTRLTVL.

In its sample, this clonotype was seen many times. The chain combines TRBV5-1 with TRBJ1-5; 7 bases are a match to TRBD1. The CDR3 runs to 14 residues. Germline V gene data show CDR1 as SGHRS and CDR2 as YFSETQ. The trim removed 4 bases at V and 3 bases at J, leaving 4 bases unmatched. CDR3 nucleotides: TGCGCCAGCAGCCTGACAGGGAACAATCAGCCCCAGCATTTT. It translates to CASSLTGNNQPQHF.

The chain employs TRBV29-1 and TRBJ2-4; D remains ambiguous. Between the trimmed V and J ends, which lost 4 bases and 0 bases, there was a span of 13 bases. Germline assignment: CDR1 SQVTM and CDR2 ANQGSEA. The CDR3 extends over 15 amino acids. The CDR3 bases are TGCAGCGTTGTTGGACGGCAGCTAGCCAAAAACATTCAGTACTTC. Residues: CSVVGRQLAKNIQYF.

In its sample, this clonotype was seen many times. V gene TRBV20-1 combines with J gene TRBJ2-1, with TRBD2 matching over 9 bases. This CDR3 contains 16 residues. Germline CDR1 DFQATT, CDR2 SNEGSKA (reference sequence). The J segment lost 4 bases and the V segment lost 3 bases, leaving 10 bases of the junction unmatched. The CDR3: CSARGASGKRYNEQFF. CDR3 in DNA: TGCAGTGCTAGGGGTGCTAGCGGGAAGAGGTACAATGAGCAGTTCTTC.

The genes are TRBV4-1 and TRBJ2-7, with 11 bases identical to TRBD2. CDR3 length: 17 amino acids. V trimming: 0 bases; J trimming: 5 bases; junction bases outside the gene matches: 9. Germline V CDR1 and CDR2: MGHRA, YSYEKL. CDR3 sequence reads: CASSQDGSSGRAHEQYF. DNA of the CDR3: TGCGCCAGCAGCCAAGATGGAAGTAGCGGGAGGGCACACGAGCAGTACTTC.

About this clonotype itself: Possible read error: a much larger clone is one base away. This sequence joins TRBV20-1 and TRBJ1-4, with D uncertain. The CDR3 has 16 residues. CDR1 is DFQATT and CDR2 is SNEGSKA in the germline V gene (reference sequence). CDR3: CTASPPVTENNEKLFF. CDR3 DNA sequence: TGCACTGCTAGTCCCCCCGTCACAGAAAACAATGAAAAACTGTTTTTT.

This sequence joins TRBV6-1 and TRBJ1-4; maybe TRBD1 (6 bases). CDR3 length equals 14 residues. Germline CDR1 is MNHNS and CDR2 is SASEGT. V gave up 5 bases and J gave up 5 bases, with 12 bases separating them. The CDR3 region has the DNA TGTGCCAGCAGTACACAGGGAGGCAATGAAAAACTGTTTTTT. Translating gives CASSTQGGNEKLFF.

The gene calls are TRBV3-1 and TRBJ2-1; D ambiguous. The CDR3 spans 16 residues. Trimming stripped 4 bases from V and 0 bases from J, with 13 bases between. Germline loops: CDR1 LGHDT, CDR2 YNNKEL (reference sequence). CDR3: CASSRAWSSSYNEQFF. The CDR3 bases are TGTGCCAGCAGCCGAGCTTGGTCTAGCTCCTACAATGAGCAGTTCTTC.

The table lists this clonotype with a few counts. The gene calls are TRBV12-3 or TRBV12-4 and TRBJ2-5; tentatively, D is TRBD1 (6 bases). V gave up 7 bases and J gave up 5 bases, with 23 bases separating them. The CDR3 is made up of 16 amino acids. The CDR3 coding sequence is TGTGCCAGCACCTTCGGGTTTTCGAACAGGGTGGAGACCCAGTACTTC. This sequence encodes CASTFGFSNRVETQYF.

In this sample, this clonotype turned up many times. The V and J genes are TRBV7-2 and TRBJ1-6, with TRBD1 matching 7 bases. Germline CDR1 is SGHTA and CDR2 is FQGNSA. J was trimmed by 11 bases and V by 4 bases; bases with no gene match: 17. This CDR3 comprises 17 residues. The CDR3 nucleotides read TGTGCCAGCAGCTCAGGGAGGACAGGCCGAGGCGGGACACCCCTCCACTTT. Translated: CASSSGRTGRGGTPLHF.

The genes are TRBV12-3 or TRBV12-4 and TRBJ1-5; perhaps TRBD1 as D (5 bases). V was shortened by 3 bases and J by 3 bases, with 12 bases between the two germline ends. CDR3 length: 15 amino acids. In nucleotides, the CDR3 is TGTGCCAGCAGTTTCTCAGGTGGGACCAATCAGCCCCAGCATTTT. It translates to CASSFSGGTNQPQHF.